Listed here are 25 T cell receptor beta chains from one sample, sequenced in a study of blood T cell repertoires in COVID-19. Sequencing was performed with immunoSEQ multiplex PCR; in TCRdb, only in-frame clones are kept and a portion is missing. There are 250,000 to 350,000 clones in the sample; roughly 84% occur only once, and roughly 0.87% lies in the top ten. Sequencing used peripheral blood. Every receptor here comes from a human donor with COVID-19, enrolled during active disease. The donor label of this sample is uncertain.

The chain recombines TRBV19 with TRBJ1-1, with 8 bases lining up with TRBD1. V gave up 7 bases and J gave up 6 bases; unmatched junction bases: 13. The germline gives CDR1 LNHDA, CDR2 SQIVND (reference sequence). The CDR3 runs 15 residues. Written as DNA, the CDR3 is TGTGCCAGTATGGGAGGACAGGGTTATTTCCCTGAAGCTTTCTTT. Translation: CASMGGQGYFPEAFF. Variable domain in full (rest from reference TRBV19 and TRBJ1-1): DGGITQSPKYLFRKEGQNVTLSCEQNLNHDAMYWYRQDPGQGLRLIYYSQIVNDFQKGDIAEGYSVSREKKESFPLTVTSAQKNPTAFYLCASMGGQGYFPEAFFGQGTRLTVV.

This chain uses TRBV6-2 or TRBV6-3 with TRBJ2-3; D is unclear. Trimming removed 2 bases from V and 1 base from J, with 10 bases in between. The germline gives CDR1 MNHEY, CDR2 SVGEGT. CDR3 size: 15 residues. CDR3 protein: CASSYPRAGTDTQYF. In DNA form, the CDR3 reads TGTGCCAGCAGTTACCCTAGAGCAGGCACAGATACGCAGTATTTT.

The gene calls are TRBV20-1 and TRBJ2-3; the match to TRBD2 covers 7 bases. The V gene's germline CDR1 is DFQATT and CDR2 SNEGSKA (reference sequence). With 3 bases clipped from V and 3 bases from J, the junction kept 9 bases outside the gene matches. The CDR3 length is 15 residues. Here the CDR3 DNA reads TGCAGTGCTAGTGTGCGGGAGAGAAATACAGATACGCAGTATTTT. It specifies CSASVRERNTDTQYF.

This chain connects TRBV29-1 to TRBJ2-1, with 9 bases identical to TRBD2. The CDR3 runs 16 residues. Germline CDR1 and CDR2: SQVTM and ANQGSEA. The junction had 12 bases not matched to a gene; V was cut back by 5 bases and J by 4 bases. This CDR3 is CSVFLVAGARYNEQFF. CDR3 nucleotides: TGCAGCGTTTTTTTAGTAGCGGGAGCGCGATACAATGAGCAGTTCTTC.

This clone was counted a single time. The V and J genes are TRBV2 and TRBJ1-4, with D possibly being TRBD1 (5 bases). V lost 6 bases, J lost 8 bases, and 22 bases lay in between. The CDR3 length is 16 residues. The germline CDR1 and CDR2 sequences are SNHLY and FYNNEI. CDR3 protein: CASSLQAGPLSEKLFF. The CDR3 DNA sequence: TGTGCCAGCAGCCTCCAGGCGGGACCCCTAAGCGAAAAACTGTTTTTT.

The rearrangement uses TRBV14 and TRBJ1-6; no clear D gene. CDR3 length: 16 amino acids. Germline V gene sequence: CDR1 SGHDN, CDR2 FVKESK. V dropped 0 bases and J dropped 0 bases, with 6 bases sitting between them. Here the CDR3 DNA reads TGTGCCAGCAGCCAAGATCTGAGCTCCTATAATTCACCCCTCCACTTT. Translating it yields CASSQDLSSYNSPLHF.

Note on this clone: The same CDR3 can be traced to other DNA sequences in this sample. The rearrangement joins TRBV5-1 to TRBJ1-1; 8 nucleotides align to TRBD1. V gave up 2 bases and J gave up 3 bases; unmatched junction bases: 3. Germline V lookup: CDR1 SGHRS, CDR2 YFSETQ. CDR3 size: 14 residues. CDR3: CASSFQGADTEAFF. Here the CDR3 DNA reads TGCGCCAGCAGCTTCCAGGGGGCGGACACTGAAGCTTTCTTT.

This rearrangement joins TRBV21-1 to TRBJ1-2; TRBD1, the table's D call, lacks a check against the DNA. TRBV21-1 is noted as a pseudogene. The CDR3 is 15 amino acids. For the CDR3, the DNA is TGTGCCAGCAGCAAAGAGGGGAGGACAGGGAATGGCTACACCTTC. It yields the protein CASSKEGRTGNGYTF.

The J gene is TRBJ2-5, the V gene TRBV2; D remains ambiguous. Germline values: CDR1 SNHLY, CDR2 FYNNEI. This CDR3 region has 15 residues. The ends were cut back, 3 bases at V and 1 base at J, with 12 bases in the middle. The CDR3 reads CASSEATAVQETQYF. As DNA, the CDR3 is TGTGCCAGCAGTGAGGCAACCGCGGTCCAAGAGACCCAGTACTTC. Together with reference TRBV2 and TRBJ2-5, the CDR3 gives the full variable domain: EPEVTQTPSHQVTQMGQEVILRCVPISNHLYFYWYRQILGQKVEFLVSFYNNEISEKSEIFDDQFSVERPDGSNFTLKIRSTKLEDSAMYFCASSEATAVQETQYFGPGTRLLVL.

This chain joins TRBV10-3 and TRBJ1-1; tentatively, D is TRBD1 (6 bases). CDR1 and CDR2 (germline): ENHRY, SYGVKD. CDR3 length: 13 amino acids. The V and J ends lost 2 bases and 10 bases respectively, with 14 bases between them. CDR3 nucleotide sequence: TGTGCCATCAGTGAGGGTGGGACATTGAGAGCTTTCTTT. Residues: CAISEGGTLRAFF.

The chain is built from TRBV5-1 and TRBJ2-3; TRBD2 matches at 8 bases. CDR1 and CDR2 (germline): SGHRS, YFSETQ. With V trimmed by 4 bases and J by 6 bases, 19 bases remained unmatched. CDR3 size: 18 residues. Written as DNA, the CDR3 is TGCGCCAGCAGCGAGATTCTAGCGGGCCGACCAACCACGGATACGCAGTATTTT. Translation gives CASSEILAGRPTTDTQYF.

The CDR3 DNA sequence: TGCGCCAGCAGCTTGGTGGGAGTCCGGAGCTCCTATAATTCACCCCTCCACTTT. It codes for CASSLVGVRSSYNSPLHF. This chain joins TRBV5-1 and TRBJ1-6; D call uncertain. Germline loops: CDR1 SGHRS, CDR2 YFSETQ. The CDR3 runs 18 residues. Trimming shortened V by 0 bases and J by 0 bases, and 13 bases separated the two germline ends.

The chain joins TRBV30 to TRBJ2-7; D gene ambiguous. CDR3 length: 12 residues. Germline V gene data show CDR1 as GTSNPN and CDR2 as SVGIG (reference sequence). V was trimmed by 3 bases and J by 2 bases, leaving 8 bases between them. Here the CDR3 reads CAWSPVPYEQYF. The CDR3, as DNA: TGTGCCTGGAGCCCGGTTCCCTACGAGCAGTACTTC. The full variable domain, completed using reference TRBV30 and TRBJ2-7, is SQTIHQWPATLVQPVGSPLSLECTVEGTSNPNLYWYRQAAGRGLQLLFYSVGIGQISSEVPQNLSASRPQDRQFILSSKKLLLSDSGFYLCAWSPVPYEQYFGPGTRLTVT.

The J gene is TRBJ2-7, the V gene TRBV7-2; 10 bases line up with TRBD1. CDR3 size: 15 residues. Germline CDR1 reads SGHTA; CDR2 reads FQGNSA. V was pared by 7 bases and J by 0 bases, with 6 bases of the junction left unmatched. The DNA for the CDR3 is TGTGCCAGCACTTGGACAGGGGGAAGCTCCTACGAGCAGTACTTC. Translating gives CASTWTGGSSYEQYF.

The chain carries TRBV7-2 and TRBJ2-3, with TRBD2 as a possible D gene (6 bases). Germline-derived CDR1 and CDR2 are SGHTA and FQGNSA. Trimming left V 6 bases short and J 4 bases short, with 17 bases between. The CDR3 contains 15 residues. The CDR3 region is CASRRPGLQADTQYF. For the CDR3, the DNA is TGTGCCAGCAGGCGACCGGGACTGCAGGCAGATACGCAGTATTTT.

The V gene is TRBV4-1, the J gene TRBJ1-3; D is unresolved. In germline, CDR1 is MGHRA, CDR2 YSYEKL. The CDR3 sequence is 12 residues long. V lost 2 bases to trimming and J lost 4 bases, with 3 bases between them. CDR3 residues: CASSQQGNTIYF. CDR3 bases: TGCGCCAGCAGCCAACAGGGAAACACCATATATTTT.

The CDR3 loop is CASSQSWASGNIQYF. The DNA for the CDR3 is TGTGCCAGCAGCCAATCTTGGGCTAGCGGAAACATTCAGTACTTC. The V call is TRBV3-1 (or the pseudogene TRBV3-2), the J call TRBJ2-4, with 7 bases fitting TRBD2. After removal of 2 bases from V and 6 bases from J, the junction contained 7 bases not matched to a gene. This CDR3 comprises 15 residues. Germline CDR1 reads LGHDT; CDR2 reads YNNKEL (reference sequence).

The CDR3 loop is CASSGTGQGRPSYEQYF. The DNA for the CDR3 is TGTGCCAGCAGTGGAACGGGACAGGGACGACCCAGCTACGAGCAGTACTTC. V usage is TRBV6-4 and J usage is TRBJ2-7; 9 bases match TRBD1. This CDR3 has 17 residues. The V gene end was trimmed by 4 bases and the J gene end by 3 bases; junction bases not matched to a gene: 13. Germline-derived CDR1 and CDR2 are MRHNA and SNTAGT.

In DNA form, the CDR3 reads TGTGCCAGCAGCCAAGCGACAAATAACTATGGCTACACCTTC. This translates into CASSQATNNYGYTF. The chain couples TRBV3-1 (or the pseudogene TRBV3-2) to TRBJ1-2; D is unclear. CDR1 and CDR2 from the germline V gene are LGHDT and YNNKEL (reference sequence). Trimming stripped 1 base from V and 1 base from J, with 7 bases between. This CDR3 has 14 residues.

V is TRBV24-1 and J is TRBJ1-6, with TRBD1 matching over 7 bases. The CDR3 is 13 amino acids. V lost 6 bases to trimming and J lost 9 bases; unmatched junction nucleotides: 4. From germline, CDR1 is KGHDR and CDR2 SFDVKD. CDR3: CATSSGGRSPLHF. The DNA of the CDR3 is TGTGCCACCAGTTCAGGGGGTCGTTCACCCCTCCACTTT.

The chain is built from TRBV7-2 and TRBJ2-7; 10 bases fit TRBD2. The CDR3 length is 15 residues. Trimming removed 4 bases from V and 2 bases from J; junction bases left unmatched: 5. In germline, CDR1 is SGHTA, CDR2 FQGNSA. CDR3 sequence (DNA): TGTGCCAGCAGCTCCAGGACTAGCGGAACCTACGAGCAGTACTTC. This gives the protein CASSSRTSGTYEQYF.

A single count supports this clone. The V call is TRBV28, the J call TRBJ1-2; TRBD1 matches at 9 bases. J gave up 1 base and V 4 bases, and 10 bases lay outside the gene matches. The CDR3 spans 17 residues. Germline V lookup: CDR1 MDHEN, CDR2 SYDVKM. The CDR3 is CASSSPGQGVFNYGYTF. CDR3 nucleotides: TGTGCCAGCAGTTCCCCGGGACAGGGAGTCTTTAACTATGGCTACACCTTC.

This clone was detected only a few times. The V gene is TRBV28, the J gene TRBJ1-4; TRBD1 might be the D (5 bases). Germline assignment: CDR1 MDHEN and CDR2 SYDVKM. Trimming took off 7 bases at V and 2 bases at J, with 8 bases between the two ends. The CDR3 runs to 13 residues. For the CDR3, the DNA is TGTGCCAGCATCGGGGGGACTAATGAAAAACTGTTTTTT. It is translated as CASIGGTNEKLFF.

A single count supports this clone. The chain is built from TRBV7-2 and TRBJ2-3, with 11 bases identical to TRBD2. The V gene end was trimmed by 5 bases and the J gene end by 2 bases; junction bases not matched to a gene: 9. Per the germline V gene, CDR1 is SGHTA and CDR2 is FQGNSA. The CDR3 runs to 17 residues. The CDR3 bases are TGTGCCAGCAGCCCCGCCGGGACTAGCGGCCCCACAGATACGCAGTATTTT. Residues: CASSPAGTSGPTDTQYF.

In this sample, this clone turned up a few times. The chain joins TRBV30 to TRBJ1-2, with 7 bases aligning to TRBD1. Germline V CDR1 and CDR2: GTSNPN, SVGIG (reference sequence). V shed 0 bases and J 7 bases; nucleotides not matched to a gene: 8. CDR3 length: 14 residues. The CDR3 loop is CAWSVLGRGTGYTF. The CDR3 DNA follows: TGTGCCTGGAGTGTACTTGGCAGGGGGACTGGCTACACCTTC. The whole variable domain, remainder taken from reference TRBV30 and TRBJ1-2, is SQTIHQWPATLVQPVGSPLSLECTVEGTSNPNLYWYRQAAGRGLQLLFYSVGIGQISSEVPQNLSASRPQDRQFILSSKKLLLSDSGFYLCAWSVLGRGTGYTFGSGTRLTVV.